The rows below give T cell receptor beta chains drawn from one sample of a study of tumor-infiltrating lymphocytes in primary liver carcinoma. TCRdb called the multiplex PCR reads again in MiXCR, with one record for every CDR3 protein. The sample contains some 100,000 distinct CDR3 sequences, 65% to 75% of which appear only once. Sequencing input: liver tumor tissue from sampling region 2. These receptors originate from a woman aged 55-69 years with primary liver carcinoma and hepatitis B virus infection. Both conserved end residues are part of each CDR3. The D gene is left open where the match is weak. Size values are once, few and many counts, or a class for expanded clones, and some rows have none.

size	D	V	J	CDR3	DNA
-	TRBD2	TRBV11-2	TRBJ2-3	CASSLREGLGDTQYF	TGTGCCAGCAGCCTAAGGGAGGGATTAGGAGATACGCAGTATTTT
-	TRBD1	TRBV7-3	TRBJ2-3	CASTSDRGRVDTQYF	TGTGCCAGCACCTCAGACAGGGGGCGCGTGGATACGCAGTATTTT
many	-	TRBV10-3	TRBJ2-7	CAISDYSVTASYEQYF	TGTGCCATCAGTGATTATTCCGTGACAGCCTCCTACGAGCAGTACTTC
many	-	TRBV6-2/TRBV6-3	TRBJ2-1	CASRPHLGPRSGGNEQFF	TGTGCCAGCAGACCACACCTGGGACCCCGGTCCGGGGGAAATGAGCAGTTCTTC
-	TRBD2	TRBV11-2	TRBJ2-1	CASSRRLAGGPGDGEFF	TGTGCCAGCAGCAGGAGACTAGCGGGAGGGCCGGGGGATGGGGAGTTCTTT
-	TRBD1	TRBV11-3	TRBJ2-7	CGSSLGTVVSLEQYF	TGTGGCAGCAGCTTAGGGACAGTGGTCTCCCTCGAGCAGTACTTC
-	-	TRBV29-1	TRBJ2-6	CSAAKEDGANVQTF	TGCAGCGCTGCAAAGGAGGATGGGGCCAACGTCCAGACTTTC
once	-	TRBV7-9	TRBJ1-4	CASSLGGRAWINEKLFF	TGTGCCAGCAGCTTAGGGGGACGTGCGTGGATTAATGAAAAACTGTTTTTT
once	-	TRBV11-3	TRBJ2-1	CAGSLDFGLGVYDEQFF	TGTGCTGGCAGCTTAGATTTCGGCCTAGGTGTTTACGATGAGCAATTCTTC
-	TRBD2	TRBV2	TRBJ2-1	CASSEGVAGGSYNEQFF	TGTGCCAGCAGTGAAGGGGTAGCGGGAGGCTCCTACAATGAGCAGTTCTTC
-	TRBD1	TRBV29-1	TRBJ2-1	CSDKDRMGNEQFF	TGCAGCGATAAGGACAGGATGGGGAATGAGCAGTTCTTC
-	-	TRBV11-2	TRBJ1-6	CASSLEVAHVSPLHF	TGTGCCAGCAGCTTAGAAGTGGCACATGTCTCACCCCTCCACTTT
-	-	TRBV10-3	TRBJ2-3	CAIRESRQGSTDTQYF	TGTGCCATCAGGGAGTCCAGGCAGGGTAGCACAGATACGCAGTATTTT
-	-	TRBV18	TRBJ1-4	CASSPGQSATNEKLFF	TGTGCCAGCTCACCAGGACAGTCAGCAACTAATGAAAAACTGTTTTTT
once	-	TRBV6-6	TRBJ2-3	CANSTRGGKADTQYF	TGTGCCAACAGTACCCGGGGCGGGAAGGCAGATACGCAGTATTTT
-	TRBD2	TRBV11-3	TRBJ2-3	CANSRTGGRSDTQYF	TGTGCCAACAGCCGCACGGGGGGGAGATCAGATACGCAGTATTTT
many	-	TRBV5-1	TRBJ2-3	CASATVVSTDTQYF	TGCGCCAGCGCAACCGTCGTAAGCACAGATACGCAGTATTTT
-	-	TRBV2	TRBJ1-6	CASTEDRGYSPLHF	TGTGCCAGCACTGAGGATCGTGGATATTCACCCCTCCACTTT